Presented here are 16 T cell receptor beta chains from one specimen sequenced in a study of blood T cell repertoires in COVID-19. The data were produced by immunoSEQ multiplex PCR, yet TCRdb's version contains in-frame clones alone and is incomplete. This sample has roughly 56,000 clones; 92% occur once, and the top ten carry roughly 4.5%. The sequencing sample was made of peripheral blood. All receptors derive from a man aged 50 or older with active COVID-19.

This chain uses TRBV10-1 with TRBJ1-1; D might be TRBD1 (5 bases). Germline V gene sequence: CDR1 WNHNN, CDR2 SYGVQD (reference sequence). V lost 5 bases, J lost 1 base, and 20 bases lay in between. This CDR3 is 17 amino acids long. The CDR3 here is CASSPSNLREGNTEAFF. The CDR3 nucleotides read TGCGCCAGCAGTCCCAGCAATCTCAGGGAGGGGAACACTGAAGCTTTCTTT.

The chain joins TRBV10-3 to TRBJ2-3, with D uncertain. The V end lost 4 bases, the J end lost 2 bases, and 7 bases lay between the germline ends. There are 13 residues in the CDR3. Germline assignment: CDR1 ENHRY and CDR2 SYGVKD. The CDR3 sequence: CAISVEFTDTQYF. The CDR3 region has the DNA TGTGCCATCAGTGTTGAGTTCACAGATACGCAGTATTTT.

The rearrangement joins TRBV27 to TRBJ1-1, with D hard to call. V gave up 5 bases and J gave up 6 bases, with 25 bases separating them. Germline V gene sequence: CDR1 MNHEY, CDR2 SMNVEV (reference sequence). This CDR3 is 17 amino acids long. Written as DNA, the CDR3 is TGTGCCAGCAGTCCTCTCGGGAGGGTACGGTTGAGCGCTGAAGCTTTCTTT. Its protein product is CASSPLGRVRLSAEAFF.

The gene calls are TRBV28 and TRBJ2-1; D perhaps matches TRBD2 (7 bases). Looked up from germline, CDR1 is MDHEN and CDR2 is SYDVKM. V gave up 6 bases and J gave up 0 bases, with 21 bases separating them. This CDR3 is built from 18 residues. Here the CDR3 DNA reads TGTGCCAGCAGACCCACCCACGAGGGGGAGGGCTCCTACAATGAGCAGTTCTTC. Its protein is CASRPTHEGEGSYNEQFF.

This clone has more than one count but fewer than ten. This sequence joins TRBV5-5 and TRBJ1-4, with D perhaps TRBD1 (6 bases). This CDR3 contains 14 residues. Per the germline V gene, CDR1 is SGHKS and CDR2 is YYEKEE (reference sequence). The V end lost 3 bases, the J end lost 3 bases, and 9 bases lay between the germline ends. The CDR3 DNA is TGTGCCAGCAGCTCACAGGGTTCTAATGAAAAACTGTTTTTT. This gives the protein CASSSQGSNEKLFF.

J is TRBJ2-5 and V is TRBV6-5; possible D gene TRBD1, 6 bases. Germline-derived CDR1 and CDR2 are MNHEY and SVGAGI. V was shortened by 8 bases and J by 4 bases, with 17 bases between the two germline ends. The CDR3 is 14 residues long. The CDR3 reads CASVGHYLGETQYF. CDR3 sequence (DNA): TGTGCCAGCGTGGGACATTATTTAGGAGAGACCCAGTACTTC.

CDR3 region: CASSPVVGEDGYTF. CDR3 in DNA: TGTGCCAGCAGCCCCGTGGTGGGGGAGGATGGCTACACCTTC. The rearrangement links TRBV7-9 to TRBJ1-2, with D possibly TRBD1 on 5 matching bases. Germline V gene data show CDR1 as SEHNR and CDR2 as FQNEAQ (reference sequence). Trimming left V 5 bases short and J 6 bases short, with 16 bases between. The CDR3 runs to 14 residues.

This clone was detected only once. The V and J genes are TRBV28 and TRBJ1-1; D remains ambiguous. Germline CDR1 MDHEN, CDR2 SYDVKM. V lost 6 bases, J lost 5 bases, and 13 bases lay in between. The CDR3 contains 13 residues. The CDR3, as DNA: TGTGCCAGCAGCTTTCCAGTACAGACTGAAGCTTTCTTT. Encoded protein: CASSFPVQTEAFF.

This clone was detected only once. The genes are TRBV3-1 (or the pseudogene TRBV3-2) and TRBJ2-3; TRBD2 matches 12 bases. CDR3 size: 17 residues. CDR1 is LGHDT and CDR2 is YNNKEL in the germline V gene (reference sequence). V gave up 0 bases and J gave up 6 bases; unmatched junction bases: 7. The CDR3 DNA follows: TGTGCCAGCAGCCAAGAGACGACTAGCGGGAGTGTGGATACGCAGTATTTT. Its translation is CASSQETTSGSVDTQYF.

The chain has TRBV28 and TRBJ1-2; D gene uncertain. The V gene's germline CDR1 is MDHEN and CDR2 SYDVKM. This CDR3 spans 14 amino acids. Deletions cut 5 bases from V and 3 bases from J, with 13 bases between. DNA for the CDR3: TGTGCCAGCAGTATCCCGGGAGAGCACTATGGCTACACCTTC. As protein: CASSIPGEHYGYTF.

On this clone: A read error may account for a junction end that differs from germline. The genes are TRBV18 and TRBJ1-2; 7 bases map to TRBD1. The CDR3 covers 12 residues. Germline V lookup: CDR1 KGHSH, CDR2 LQKENI. CDR3 region: CASSPLLGGCTF. Written as DNA, the CDR3 is TGTGCCAGCTCACCCCTATTAGGGGGCTGCACCTTC.

This clone showed up just a few times. The chain has TRBV5-6 and TRBJ1-5; 7 bases line up with TRBD1. This CDR3 spans 17 amino acids. In germline, CDR1 is SGHDT, CDR2 YYEEEE. Trimming cost V 3 bases and J 2 bases; bases outside gene matches: 11. The CDR3 DNA reads TGTGCCAGCAGCTCGTATCGCAAGGGGGCCGGCAATCAGCCCCAGCATTTT. Protein sequence: CASSSYRKGAGNQPQHF.

The V call is TRBV27, the J call TRBJ1-2; 9 bases are shared with TRBD1. V lost 6 bases, J lost 8 bases, and 7 bases stayed unmatched. The CDR3 contains 13 residues. Germline V CDR1 and CDR2: MNHEY, SMNVEV (reference sequence). CDR3 region: CASRRGQGVGYTF. CDR3 nucleotides: TGTGCCAGCAGGCGGGGACAGGGAGTGGGCTACACCTTC.

The chain employs TRBV18 and TRBJ2-2; 15 bases match TRBD2. This CDR3 is built from 18 residues. The germline gives CDR1 KGHSH, CDR2 LQKENI. The ends lost 4 bases at V and 4 bases at J; junction bases unmatched: 7. CDR3 region: CASSRNGLAGGPTGELFF. In DNA, the CDR3 is TGTGCCAGCTCACGCAACGGACTAGCGGGGGGGCCCACCGGGGAGCTGTTTTTT.

The V and J genes are TRBV5-1 and TRBJ2-1, with TRBD1 identical over 9 bases. The germline gives CDR1 SGHRS, CDR2 YFSETQ. This CDR3 region has 15 residues. With V trimmed by 4 bases and J by 1 base, 3 bases remained unmatched. The CDR3 sequence: CASSKGQGSYNEQFF. CDR3 bases: TGCGCCAGCAGCAAGGGACAGGGATCCTACAATGAGCAGTTCTTC. The whole variable domain, filled in from reference TRBV5-1 and TRBJ2-1, reads KAGVTQTPRYLIKTRGQQVTLSCSPISGHRSVSWYQQTPGQGLQFLFEYFSETQRNKGNFPGRFSGRQFSNSRSEMNVSTLELGDSALYLCASSKGQGSYNEQFFGPGTRLTVL.

Points on this clone: Compared with germline, one end of the junction differs, possibly owing to a read error. The V gene is TRBV11-2, the J gene TRBJ2-1, with D unclear. Germline CDR1 and CDR2: SGHAT and FQNNGV. CDR3 size: 11 residues. CDR3 DNA sequence: TGTGCCAGCAGCCCCTACCATGAGCAGTTCTTC. This codes for CASSPYHEQFF. The full variable domain, with the rest looked up from reference TRBV11-2 and TRBJ2-1, is EAGVAQSPRYKIIEKRQSVAFWCNPISGHATLYWYQQILGQGPKLLIQFQNNGVVDDSQLPKDRFSAERLKGVDSTLKIQPAKLEDSAVYLCASSPYHEQFFGPGTRLTVL.